This TCR beta chain came from a study of blood T cell repertoires in COVID-19. About the study: COVID-19 samples, acute and convalescent, were from the United States, Italy and Spain. The analysed material was cDNA or gDNA that came from T cells, B-cell-depleted T cells, or PBMCs.

This clone was picked up one time. How the authors handled the data: Reference gene primer amplification yielded estimated nucleated cell counts. Clones were sequenced by immunoSEQ multiplex PCR, and TCRdb holds only the in-frame ones, with some missing. Clone size and V and J calls were adopted from that table, with D and trimming inferred from the DNA. The table includes around 380,000 clones, 70% to 85% detected once. The TCR sequence derives from a human donor with acute or convalescent COVID-19. The donor label of this sample is uncertain. The sample consisted of peripheral blood.

CDR3 amino acids: CASSQDPRADGYTF. DNA of the CDR3: TGTGCCAGCAGCCAAGATCCCAGGGCGGACGGCTACACCTTC. V usage is TRBV14 and J usage is TRBJ1-2, with a possible D match to TRBD1 (5 bases). Trimming took off 0 bases at V and 8 bases at J, with 13 bases between the two ends. This CDR3 contains 14 residues. Germline V CDR1 and CDR2: SGHDN, FVKESK.